The 4 T cell receptor beta chains below come from one sample, sequenced in a study of beta chain features in type 1 diabetes. Expressed TCRB transcripts were sequenced, since all the RNA that had been isolated was reverse transcribed. The protocol was immunoSEQ multiplex PCR, while the TCRdb copy is restricted to in-frame clones and leaves out a portion. Among under 300,000 clones listed, approximately 8% were seen once. The sequencing sample was made of central memory CD4+ T cells from blood. The receptors shown here come from a woman in her late teens or twenties in good health.

The chain carries TRBV6-1 and TRBJ2-1, with 9 bases matching TRBD1. Germline assignment: CDR1 MNHNS and CDR2 SASEGT. This CDR3 is 11 amino acids long. The junction had 5 bases not matched to a gene; V was cut back by 8 bases and J by 12 bases. CDR3 in amino acids: CASGKDRGQFF. The CDR3 region has the DNA TGTGCCAGCGGAAAGGACAGGGGGCAGTTCTTC.

This sequence joins TRBV5-1 and TRBJ2-5, with a weak D call TRBD1 (7 bases). Per germline, CDR1 SGHRS and CDR2 YFSETQ. CDR3 length: 14 residues. V was cut by 4 bases and J by 5 bases, with 15 bases left in between. In DNA, the CDR3 is TGCGCCAGCAGCCCTCAGGGGGGCGGGGAGACCCAGTACTTC. Encoded protein: CASSPQGGGETQYF.

This clone was counted between two and nine times. The junction departs from the called germline gene at one end, perhaps through a read error. The chain carries TRBV7-7 and TRBJ2-5; 8 bases line up with TRBD1. Germline assignment: CDR1 SSHAT and CDR2 FNYEAQ (reference sequence). The CDR3 spans 16 residues. CDR3 sequence: CASSLGGQAGRETQYF. DNA of the CDR3: TGTGCTAGCAGCTTAGGGGGACAGGCGGGGCGTGAGACCCAGTACTTC.

The chain recombines TRBV14 with TRBJ1-4; 7 bases are a match to TRBD1. J was trimmed by 5 bases and V by 7 bases; bases with no gene match: 7. This CDR3 is 14 amino acids long. The germline V gene has CDR1 SGHDN and CDR2 FVKESK. This CDR3 is CASNKGQRNEKLFF. The CDR3 DNA reads TGTGCCAGCAACAAGGGACAGCGAAATGAAAAACTGTTTTTT.